The next 2 T cell receptor beta chains were all read from a single sample in a study of blood T cell repertoires in COVID-19. This table comes from immunoSEQ multiplex PCR, and its TCRdb copy is limited to in-frame clones, with some not included. The table has about 280,000 clones, nearly 90% seen once; the top ten hold roughly 9.1%. Sequencing was performed on peripheral blood. Source of these receptors: a man between 18 and 29 years old with active or convalescent COVID-19.

This clone appeared once. The J gene is TRBJ1-2, the V gene TRBV19, with a tentative D call TRBD1 (6 bases). Germline values: CDR1 LNHDA, CDR2 SQIVND (reference sequence). CDR3 length: 14 residues. V was trimmed by 6 bases and J by 6 bases, leaving 17 bases between them. CDR3 nucleotides: TGTGCCAGTAGCCTCGAGTTGACAGGCCATGGCTACACCTTC. Its translation is CASSLELTGHGYTF.

This sequence joins TRBV7-4 and TRBJ1-6, with D uncertain. The CDR3 sequence is 12 residues long. The ends were cut back, 4 bases at V and 4 bases at J, with 2 bases in the middle. Germline CDR1 reads SGHVT; CDR2 reads SQSDAQ. The CDR3 DNA sequence: TGTGCCAGCAGCTCTTATAATTCACCCCTCCACTTT. Translation: CASSSYNSPLHF.